These 29 T cell receptor beta chains came from one sample sequenced in a study of OX40 agonist ivuxolimab in advanced cancers. The table came from immunoSEQ multiplex PCR; TCRdb's copy has only in-frame clones and leaves some out. The table includes around 63,000 clones, approximately 80% detected once. The sample in question was CD4+ or CD8+ T cells sorted from blood, obtained in a trial of the OX40 agonist ivuxolimab. The receptors were sampled from an adult with an advanced solid tumor such as melanoma, head and neck, liver or kidney cancer.

The rearrangement uses TRBV7-2 and TRBJ1-6; D is possibly TRBD1 (5 bases). Per the germline V gene, CDR1 is SGHTA and CDR2 is FQGNSA. The CDR3 sequence is 17 residues long. V lost 5 bases to trimming and J lost 6 bases, with 20 bases between them. The CDR3 loop is CASSRLSLRGGNSPLHF. The CDR3 DNA reads as TGTGCCAGCAGCCGTTTATCCTTAAGGGGTGGTAATTCACCCCTCCACTTT.

The genes are TRBV6-5 and TRBJ2-3; tentatively, D is TRBD1 (5 bases). The CDR3 is 13 residues long. The ends were cut back, 7 bases at V and 1 base at J, with 9 bases in the middle. Germline-derived CDR1 and CDR2 are MNHEY and SVGAGI. CDR3 in amino acids: CASKWGGTDTQYF. In DNA form, the CDR3 reads TGTGCCAGCAAATGGGGCGGCACAGATACGCAGTATTTT.

The rearrangement joins TRBV5-4 to TRBJ2-6; D gene ambiguous. The CDR3 runs to 15 residues. Germline V lookup: CDR1 SGHNT, CDR2 YYREEE (reference sequence). V dropped 5 bases and J dropped 1 base, with 10 bases sitting between them. CDR3 coding DNA: TGTGCCAGCAGAGAAATGGGTTCTGGGGCCAACGTCCTGACTTTC. This gives the protein CASREMGSGANVLTF.

The chain links TRBV7-2 to TRBJ2-5, with 10 bases identical to TRBD2. V shed 6 bases, J shed 5 bases, and the junction held 12 bases outside the gene matches. This CDR3 has 16 residues. Germline loops: CDR1 SGHTA, CDR2 FQGNSA. The chain's CDR3 is CASSQRGAGGAETQYF. The DNA of the CDR3 is TGTGCCAGCAGTCAAAGGGGAGCGGGGGGGGCGGAGACCCAGTACTTC.

The J gene is TRBJ1-3, the V gene TRBV7-8; D remains unclear. CDR3 length: 15 residues. Germline-derived CDR1 and CDR2 are SGHVS and FQNEAQ. Between the trimmed V and J ends, which lost 5 bases and 1 base, there was a span of 12 bases. The CDR3 DNA is TGTGCCAGCAGCCAAGGCGGGGTGTCTGGAAACACCATATATTTT. It codes for CASSQGGVSGNTIYF.

CDR3 sequence reads: CASSLQVRGPNTGELFF. DNA for the CDR3: TGTGCCAGCAGCCTCCAGGTCCGGGGGCCGAACACCGGGGAGCTGTTTTTT. The gene calls are TRBV14 and TRBJ2-2; D is possibly TRBD1 or TRBD2 (6 bases each). The CDR3 has 17 residues. The V gene lost 4 bases and the J gene lost 0 bases, with 15 bases spanning the gap. CDR1 and CDR2 (germline): SGHDN, FVKESK. Variable domain in full (rest from reference TRBV14 and TRBJ2-2): EAGVTQFPSHSVIEKGQTVTLRCDPISGHDNLYWYRRVMGKEIKFLLHFVKESKQDESGMPNNRFLAERTGGTYSTLKVQPAELEDSGVYFCASSLQVRGPNTGELFFGEGSRLTVL.

This clone was recorded only once. The CDR3 is CSASGKVGVNTEAFF. The CDR3 nucleotides read TGCAGCGCCTCCGGGAAGGTAGGGGTGAACACTGAAGCTTTCTTT. The chain links TRBV29-1 to TRBJ1-1; tentative D call: TRBD1 (5 bases). V dropped 7 bases and J dropped 0 bases, with 18 bases sitting between them. Germline V gene data show CDR1 as SQVTM and CDR2 as ANQGSEA. The CDR3 length is 15 residues.

At least ten counts were recorded for this clone. The V call is TRBV29-1, the J call TRBJ1-4; 11 nucleotides agree with TRBD1. Germline V CDR1 and CDR2: SQVTM, ANQGSEA. The CDR3 extends over 12 amino acids. V was clipped by 7 bases and J by 8 bases; unmatched bases: 3. The CDR3 loop reads CSGGQGEEKLFF. The CDR3 DNA reads as TGCAGCGGGGGACAGGGGGAAGAAAAACTGTTTTTT.

The V and J genes are TRBV20-1 and TRBJ2-3, with a possible D match to TRBD2 (5 bases). The CDR3 has 11 amino acids. Trimming left V 1 base short and J 6 bases short, with 5 bases between. CDR1 is DFQATT and CDR2 is SNEGSKA in the germline V gene (reference sequence). The chain's CDR3 is CSARVADTQYF. CDR3 nucleotides: TGCAGTGCTAGAGTAGCGGATACGCAGTATTTT.

The chain combines TRBV7-2 with TRBJ2-3; tentatively, D is TRBD2 (7 bases). This CDR3 is 16 amino acids long. CDR1 is SGHTA and CDR2 is FQGNSA in the germline V gene. Trimming removed 2 bases at V and 5 bases at J, with 17 bases between. The CDR3 DNA reads TGTGCCAGCAGCTTAAACGTGGGAGGGGGGGGAGATACGCAGTATTTT. Amino acids: CASSLNVGGGGDTQYF. Variable domain in full (rest from reference TRBV7-2 and TRBJ2-3): GAGVSQSPSNKVTEKGKDVELRCDPISGHTALYWYRQSLGQGLEFLIYFQGNSAPDKSGLPSDRFSAERTGGSVSTLTIQRTQQEDSAVYLCASSLNVGGGGDTQYFGPGTRLTVL.

The gene calls are TRBV5-1 and TRBJ2-1; D uncertain. Trimming removed 1 base from V and 6 bases from J, with 5 bases in between. The CDR3 has 12 amino acids. Germline V gene sequence: CDR1 SGHRS, CDR2 YFSETQ. CDR3 in DNA: TGCGCCAGCAGCTTGTGGATCAATGAGCAGTTCTTC. Encoded protein: CASSLWINEQFF.

The chain joins TRBV2 to TRBJ2-6; the D gene is possibly TRBD1 (6 bases). Between the trimmed V and J ends, which lost 5 bases and 2 bases, there was a span of 13 bases. Germline CDR1 SNHLY, CDR2 FYNNEI. There are 16 residues in the CDR3. The CDR3 DNA reads TGTGCCAGCAGTTTCGGACAGTCTGCTGGGGCCAACGTCCTGACTTTC. Translated, it gives CASSFGQSAGANVLTF.

V gene TRBV11-3 combines with J gene TRBJ1-3; D call uncertain. This CDR3 is built from 16 residues. Germline V gene data show CDR1 as SGHNT and CDR2 as YENEEA. V was cut by 5 bases and J by 2 bases, with 16 bases left in between. Written as DNA, the CDR3 is TGTGCCAGCAGCACCCTAAAAGCAAACGCTGGAAACACCATATATTTT. This codes for CASSTLKANAGNTIYF.

This chain uses TRBV7-6 with TRBJ2-2; 9 bases map to TRBD2. The germline V gene has CDR1 SGHVS and CDR2 FNYEAQ. There are 16 residues in the CDR3. Trimming at V came to 5 bases and at J to 7 bases, leaving 11 bases not matched to a gene. CDR3 DNA: TGTGCCAGCAGCCCCCCGCGGGGGGGCGAGGTCGGGGAGCTGTTTTTT. Amino acids: CASSPPRGGEVGELFF.

V usage is TRBV5-6 and J usage is TRBJ2-1, with a weak D call TRBD2 (7 bases). Germline CDR1 and CDR2: SGHDT and YYEEEE. V lost 1 base and J lost 9, with 17 bases in between. The CDR3 sequence is 15 residues long. The CDR3 DNA reads TGTGCCAGCAGCTTGTCTCTAGGCGGGGGCGGTGAGCAGTTCTTC. This encodes CASSLSLGGGGEQFF.

The rearrangement joins TRBV12-5 to TRBJ2-5, with D perhaps given as TRBD1 or TRBD2 (6 bases each). Germline assignment: CDR1 LGHNT and CDR2 FRNRAP. Trimming left V 0 bases short and J 3 bases short, with 20 bases between. The CDR3 runs to 18 residues. The CDR3 spells CASGLVVVGGEREETQYF. The CDR3 coding sequence is TGTGCTAGTGGTTTGGTTGTTGTCGGGGGCGAGAGGGAAGAGACCCAGTACTTC.

The chain joins TRBV6-5 to TRBJ2-1, with D perhaps TRBD1 or TRBD2 (5 bases each). Germline CDR1 and CDR2: MNHEY and SVGAGI. Trimming took off 2 bases at V and 6 bases at J, with 8 bases between the two ends. CDR3 length: 13 amino acids. CDR3 sequence: CASSYGTGNEQFF. The CDR3, as DNA: TGTGCCAGCAGTTACGGGACGGGCAATGAGCAGTTCTTC.

The rearrangement uses TRBV27 and TRBJ2-1; D is possibly TRBD1 or TRBD2 (5 bases each). CDR1 is MNHEY, CDR2 SMNVEV, per germline (reference sequence). The CDR3 extends over 14 amino acids. The ends were cut back, 5 bases at V and 4 bases at J, with 12 bases in the middle. CDR3: CASSTGGGYNEQFF. The DNA for the CDR3 is TGTGCCAGCAGTACTGGGGGTGGGTACAATGAGCAGTTCTTC.

This clone was counted a single time. The chain is built from TRBV7-2 and TRBJ1-2, with 11 bases fitting TRBD1. The CDR3 runs to 14 residues. The trim removed 5 bases at V and 8 bases at J, leaving 7 bases unmatched. Germline values: CDR1 SGHTA, CDR2 FQGNSA. The CDR3 is CASSPGQGARGYTF. The CDR3 DNA sequence: TGTGCCAGCAGCCCAGGACAGGGGGCCCGCGGCTACACCTTC.

V gene TRBV29-1 combines with J gene TRBJ1-2, with D possibly matching TRBD1 (6 bases). The V and J ends lost 4 bases and 8 bases respectively, with 11 bases between them. This CDR3 contains 11 residues. CDR1 is SQVTM, CDR2 ANQGSEA, per germline. Written as DNA, the CDR3 is TGCAGCGTTGTCGGGGGCGCGGGCTACACCTTC. It is translated as CSVVGGAGYTF. Supplemented by reference TRBV29-1 and TRBJ1-2, the full variable domain reads SAVISQKPSRDICQRGTSLTIQCQVDSQVTMMFWYRQQPGQSLTLIATANQGSEATYESGFVIDKFPISRPNLTFSTLTVSNMSPEDSSIYLCSVVGGAGYTFGSGTRLTVV.

A few counts support this clone. V gene TRBV7-9 combines with J gene TRBJ2-4; 8 bases agree with TRBD1. From germline, CDR1 is SEHNR and CDR2 FQNEAQ (reference sequence). The V gene end was trimmed by 5 bases and the J gene end by 1 base; junction bases not matched to a gene: 10. The CDR3 is 17 amino acids. The CDR3 is CASSTSRGQGAKNIQYF. In DNA form, the CDR3 reads TGTGCCAGCAGCACCTCCAGGGGGCAGGGGGCCAAAAACATTCAGTACTTC.

The CDR3 is CASSLVGLAGGKNEQFF. The CDR3 DNA reads as TGTGCCAGCAGCTTAGTTGGTCTAGCGGGAGGGAAGAATGAGCAGTTCTTC. The chain has TRBV7-9 and TRBJ2-1; 12 bases map to TRBD2. The trim removed 1 base at V and 7 bases at J, leaving 8 bases unmatched. CDR1 and CDR2 (germline): SEHNR, FQNEAQ (reference sequence). This CDR3 has 17 residues.

The genes are TRBV9 and TRBJ2-7, with 13 bases that match TRBD2. V was clipped by 3 bases and J by 5 bases; unmatched bases: 5. This CDR3 comprises 15 residues. From germline, CDR1 is SGDLS and CDR2 YYNGEE. The CDR3 loop reads CASSATSGRANEQYF. CDR3 nucleotide sequence: TGTGCCAGCAGCGCTACTAGCGGGAGGGCCAACGAGCAGTACTTC. Using reference TRBV9 and TRBJ2-7 for the parts outside the CDR3, the full variable domain is DSGVTQTPKHLITATGQRVTLRCSPRSGDLSVYWYQQSLDQGLQFLIQYYNGEERAKGNILERFSAQQFPDLHSELNLSSLELGDSALYFCASSATSGRANEQYFGPGTRLTVT.

The chain couples TRBV6-7 to TRBJ1-5, with a weak D call TRBD1 (6 bases). TRBV6-7 is recorded as an ORF, its role being uncertain. This CDR3 is 17 amino acids long. V was shortened by 0 bases and J by 5 bases, with 17 bases between the two germline ends. CDR3 protein: CASSYSMDSWEDQPQHF. The DNA for the CDR3 is TGTGCCAGCAGTTACTCGATGGACAGCTGGGAAGATCAGCCCCAGCATTTT.

Concerning this clone: Within the sample, other DNA sequences also encode this same CDR3. The chain combines TRBV13 with TRBJ2-5, with D perhaps being TRBD1 or TRBD2 (9 bases each). The V gene lost 5 bases and the J gene lost 5 bases, with 21 bases spanning the gap. The CDR3 has 16 amino acids. Germline-derived CDR1 and CDR2 are PRHDT and FYEKMQ (reference sequence). CDR3 nucleotide sequence: TGTGCCAGCAGCCTAGCGCGGGGGGGGACAGGGGAGACCCAGTACTTC. It encodes CASSLARGGTGETQYF.

In this sample, this clone turned up a few times. The genes are TRBV13 and TRBJ1-5, with a weak D call TRBD1 (6 bases). Germline V gene lookup returns CDR1 PRHDT and CDR2 FYEKMQ (reference sequence). This CDR3 contains 14 residues. Deletions cut 5 bases from V and 0 bases from J, with 8 bases between. For the CDR3, the DNA is TGTGCCAGCAGCCAGGGACATAGCAATCAGCCCCAGCATTTT. This translates into CASSQGHSNQPQHF.

This clone was seen a single time. V and J are TRBV7-8 and TRBJ2-5, with D possibly TRBD1 on 5 matching bases. The CDR3 sequence is 14 residues long. The V end lost 10 bases, the J end lost 1 base, and 16 bases lay between the germline ends. From germline, CDR1 is SGHVS and CDR2 FQNEAQ. The CDR3 DNA reads TGTGCCACCCAGCAATTGACAGTCCAAGAGACCCAGTACTTC. This gives the protein CATQQLTVQETQYF.

The chain joins TRBV5-1 to TRBJ2-3, with 7 bases identical to TRBD2. V gave up 0 bases and J gave up 4 bases; unmatched junction bases: 2. The CDR3 consists of 14 residues. From germline, CDR1 is SGHRS and CDR2 YFSETQ. CDR3 DNA sequence: TGCGCCAGCAGCTTGGAGGCGGGAGCAGATACGCAGTATTTT. Its protein is CASSLEAGADTQYF.

The CDR3 reads CASSTTVGEDTEAFF. The CDR3 DNA reads as TGTGCCAGTAGTACCACGGTAGGGGAGGACACTGAAGCTTTCTTT. The chain links TRBV19 to TRBJ1-1, with D possibly being TRBD1 (5 bases). CDR3 length: 15 residues. V was shortened by 4 bases and J by 3 bases, with 15 bases between the two germline ends. Per the germline V gene, CDR1 is LNHDA and CDR2 is SQIVND (reference sequence).